Presented here are 23 T cell receptor beta chains from one specimen sequenced in a study of shared clonotypes between healthy human individuals. Clones were sequenced by immunoSEQ multiplex PCR, and TCRdb holds only the in-frame ones, with some missing. The top ten clones hold around 0.6% of a sample with roughly 1,000,000 clones, approximately 78% of them seen once. The sample taken for sequencing was memory CD4+ T cells from PBMCs. Described subset: CD45RA-negative fraction. Receptors originate from a man aged 18 to 30 in good health. Some clones in this sample may be carry-over from other donors' samples.

The genes are TRBV5-1 and TRBJ2-7; 8 bases agree with TRBD1. The V segment lost 4 bases and the J segment 3 bases; nucleotides outside the gene matches: 9. This CDR3 has 15 residues. Germline CDR1 and CDR2: SGHRS and YFSETQ. The CDR3 loop reads CASSPTTGAGYEQYF. In DNA form, the CDR3 reads TGCGCCAGCAGCCCGACGACAGGGGCGGGCTACGAGCAGTACTTC.

As for this clone: The sample carries other DNA sequences with the same CDR3. The rearrangement uses TRBV19 and TRBJ1-5; tentatively, D is TRBD1 (5 bases). The germline V gene has CDR1 LNHDA and CDR2 SQIVND (reference sequence). V lost 1 base, J lost 0 bases, and 7 bases lay in between. The CDR3 contains 15 residues. CDR3 loop: CASSIARASNQPQHF. CDR3 sequence (DNA): TGTGCCAGTAGTATAGCCAGGGCTAGCAATCAGCCCCAGCATTTT.

J is TRBJ2-1 and V is TRBV25-1, with TRBD1 identical over 7 bases. The V gene's germline CDR1 is MGHDK and CDR2 SYGVNS. This CDR3 contains 14 residues. J lost 0 bases, V lost 5 bases, and 1 base had no gene match. The CDR3, as DNA: TGTGCCAGCAGTCCAGGGGGCTCCTACAATGAGCAGTTCTTC. Amino acid sequence: CASSPGGSYNEQFF.

In regard to this clone: Other DNA sequences of this sample code for an identical CDR3. The rearrangement joins TRBV5-1 to TRBJ2-7; 8 nucleotides agree with TRBD2. The CDR3 extends over 14 amino acids. The junction had 1 base not matched to a gene; V was cut back by 2 bases and J by 0 bases. Germline V gene data show CDR1 as SGHRS and CDR2 as YFSETQ. The CDR3 DNA sequence: TGCGCCAGCAGCTTAACTAGCGGCTCCTACGAGCAGTACTTC. Amino acid sequence: CASSLTSGSYEQYF.

This clone was counted ten times or more. Other nucleotide sequences from this sample produce the same CDR3. The chain joins TRBV15 to TRBJ1-4, with TRBD1 matching 9 bases. The CDR3 length is 14 residues. The germline V gene encodes CDR1 LNHNV and CDR2 YYDKDF (reference sequence). Trimming removed 5 bases from V and 8 bases from J; junction bases left unmatched: 6. The CDR3: CATSGGQGGEKLFF. The CDR3 bases are TGTGCCACCAGCGGGGGACAGGGAGGCGAAAAACTGTTTTTT.

The chain recombines TRBV5-8 with TRBJ1-5; 7 bases align to TRBD1. V shed 10 bases, J shed 6 bases, and the junction held 7 bases outside the gene matches. The CDR3 length is 12 residues. Germline loops: CDR1 SGHTS, CDR2 YDEGEE. The CDR3: CAFVRGGQPQHF. In DNA, the CDR3 is TGTGCCTTTGTCAGGGGGGGTCAGCCCCAGCATTTT.

This clone was seen once. The chain carries TRBV5-1 and TRBJ2-2; no firm D call. V was trimmed by 4 bases and J by 5 bases, leaving 6 bases between them. The CDR3 totals 12 residues. CDR1 and CDR2 (germline): SGHRS, YFSETQ. In nucleotides, the CDR3 is TGCGCCAGCAGCGATGGGACCGGGGAGCTGTTTTTT. The encoded protein is CASSDGTGELFF. The entire variable domain, with the rest obtained from reference TRBV5-1 and TRBJ2-2, is as follows: KAGVTQTPRYLIKTRGQQVTLSCSPISGHRSVSWYQQTPGQGLQFLFEYFSETQRNKGNFPGRFSGRQFSNSRSEMNVSTLELGDSALYLCASSDGTGELFFGEGSRLTVL.

V usage is TRBV2 and J usage is TRBJ2-7; 10 nucleotides agree with TRBD2. Losses at the gene ends were 2 bases for V and 5 bases for J; bases not matched to a gene: 3. The germline gives CDR1 SNHLY, CDR2 FYNNEI. The CDR3 length is 14 residues. The CDR3 region has the DNA TGTGCCAGCAGTGAAAGGCTAGCGGGAGACGAGCAGTACTTC. Amino acids: CASSERLAGDEQYF.

There are many counts of this clone. The chain recombines TRBV6-4 with TRBJ1-5, with D unclear. The CDR3 covers 14 residues. Per the germline V gene, CDR1 is MRHNA and CDR2 is SNTAGT. V lost 3 bases and J lost 2, with 8 bases in between. CDR3 in amino acids: CASSDGGGNQPQHF. The CDR3 DNA is TGTGCCAGCAGTGATGGAGGAGGCAATCAGCCCCAGCATTTT.

This chain joins TRBV28 and TRBJ2-3, with a possible D match to TRBD2 (6 bases). V gave up 3 bases and J gave up 6 bases, with 7 bases separating them. Germline V lookup: CDR1 MDHEN, CDR2 SYDVKM. There are 12 residues in the CDR3. CDR3 residues: CASSLGRDTQYF. The CDR3 nucleotides are TGTGCCAGCAGTTTGGGGAGGGATACGCAGTATTTT.

The chain carries TRBV11-2 and TRBJ2-3; 10 nucleotides agree with TRBD2. The CDR3 runs 16 residues. The trim removed 1 base at V and 2 bases at J, leaving 3 bases unmatched. Looked up from germline, CDR1 is SGHAT and CDR2 is FQNNGV. The CDR3 DNA is TGTGCCAGCAGCTTAGTAGCGGGAGGCCTCACAGATACGCAGTATTTT. Residues: CASSLVAGGLTDTQYF.

The chain recombines TRBV25-1 with TRBJ2-7, with TRBD2 matching 10 bases. The CDR3 sequence is 15 residues long. The trim removed 6 bases at V and 2 bases at J, leaving 7 bases unmatched. Per germline, CDR1 MGHDK and CDR2 SYGVNS. The DNA of the CDR3 is TGTGCCAGCAGCCCACTAGCGGGGCAAACCTACGAGCAGTACTTC. Translating it yields CASSPLAGQTYEQYF.

The chain couples TRBV28 to TRBJ1-4; no clear D. Trimming cost V 6 bases and J 0 bases, with 11 bases left between them. CDR1 is MDHEN and CDR2 is SYDVKM in the germline V gene. The CDR3 loop spans 15 amino acids. The CDR3 protein is CASRTPGATNEKLFF. DNA of the CDR3: TGTGCCAGCAGAACACCAGGAGCAACTAATGAAAAACTGTTTTTT. Combining the CDR3 with reference TRBV28 and TRBJ1-4 gives the whole variable domain DVKVTQSSRYLVKRTGEKVFLECVQDMDHENMFWYRQDPGLGLRLIYFSYDVKMKEKGDIPEGYSVSREKKERFSLILESASTNQTSMYLCASRTPGATNEKLFFGSGTQLSVL.

The V and J genes are TRBV28 and TRBJ1-1; 8 bases are a match to TRBD1. Per the germline V gene, CDR1 is MDHEN and CDR2 is SYDVKM. CDR3 size: 17 residues. The V gene end was trimmed by 8 bases and the J gene end by 1 base; junction bases not matched to a gene: 15. CDR3 sequence (DNA): TGTGCCAGCTACTCGCCTTATACTGGGACAGGGAACACTGAAGCTTTCTTT. Encoded protein: CASYSPYTGTGNTEAFF.

This clone was found a few times. The chain recombines TRBV11-2 with TRBJ1-1; D gene uncertain. The germline CDR1 and CDR2 sequences are SGHAT and FQNNGV. Trimming stripped 0 bases from V and 0 bases from J, with 11 bases between. The CDR3 is 16 amino acids. The chain's CDR3 is CASSLDQAAVNTEAFF. CDR3 coding DNA: TGTGCCAGCAGCTTAGATCAGGCGGCAGTGAACACTGAAGCTTTCTTT. The full variable domain, in which reference TRBV11-2 and TRBJ1-1 provide the parts outside the CDR3, is EAGVAQSPRYKIIEKRQSVAFWCNPISGHATLYWYQQILGQGPKLLIQFQNNGVVDDSQLPKDRFSAERLKGVDSTLKIQPAKLEDSAVYLCASSLDQAAVNTEAFFGQGTRLTVV.

This chain uses TRBV11-2 with TRBJ1-2, with D possibly matching TRBD1 (5 bases). Germline V gene data show CDR1 as SGHAT and CDR2 as FQNNGV. The CDR3 is made up of 14 amino acids. Trimming removed 0 bases from V and 8 bases from J, with 13 bases in between. The CDR3 DNA reads TGTGCCAGCAGCTTAGAGGCAGGGCGAAGCGGCTACACCTTC. Its protein is CASSLEAGRSGYTF.

The chain couples TRBV6-1 to TRBJ1-3, with D possibly being TRBD1 (5 bases). Germline V gene lookup returns CDR1 MNHNS and CDR2 SASEGT. The CDR3 contains 15 residues. Trimming left V 6 bases short and J 0 bases short, with 12 bases between. CDR3 sequence reads: CASSRGSSSGNTIYF. CDR3 DNA sequence: TGTGCCAGCAGCCGGGGGAGCAGCTCTGGAAACACCATATATTTT.

This clone was found once. This rearrangement joins TRBV7-3 to TRBJ2-3; D unresolved. V was trimmed by 5 bases and J by 6 bases, leaving 12 bases between them. Germline-derived CDR1 and CDR2 are SGHTA and FQGTGA. This CDR3 contains 13 residues. The CDR3 bases are TGTGCCAGCAGCCCCTCGGCCCTCGATACGCAGTATTTT. Its protein is CASSPSALDTQYF.

This chain links TRBV9 with TRBJ2-7; 9 bases are shared with TRBD1. Germline assignment: CDR1 SGDLS and CDR2 YYNGEE. The CDR3 runs 15 residues. Trimming at V came to 4 bases and at J to 3 bases, leaving 8 bases not matched to a gene. The CDR3 DNA sequence: TGTGCCAGCAGCCTTGATGGGACAGGGATCTACGAGCAGTACTTC. Protein sequence: CASSLDGTGIYEQYF.

The chain carries TRBV21-1 and TRBJ2-7. TRBV21-1 is classified as a pseudogene. The CDR3 runs to 14 residues. DNA for the CDR3: TGTGCCAGCAGCGCTCAGAGCCAGGGAGACGAGCAGTACTTC. Translating it yields CASSAQSQGDEQYF.

The chain joins TRBV15 to TRBJ1-5; a possible D gene is TRBD1 (6 bases). The CDR3 has 17 amino acids. Germline V gene data show CDR1 as LNHNV and CDR2 as YYDKDF (reference sequence). The V gene lost 2 bases and the J gene lost 5 bases, with 19 bases spanning the gap. The CDR3 loop is CATSRPSQGPGDQPQHF. The CDR3 region has the DNA TGTGCCACCAGCAGACCGAGTCAGGGGCCCGGAGATCAGCCCCAGCATTTT.

The chain is built from TRBV7-2 and TRBJ2-1, with 7 bases matching TRBD2. Germline CDR1 and CDR2: SGHTA and FQGNSA. With 8 bases clipped from V and 7 bases from J, the junction kept 8 bases outside the gene matches. This CDR3 has 13 residues. The CDR3 sequence is CASGIAGGNEQFF. Written as DNA, the CDR3 is TGTGCCAGCGGAATAGCGGGTGGGAATGAGCAGTTCTTC. The entire variable domain, with the rest obtained from reference TRBV7-2 and TRBJ2-1, is as follows: GAGVSQSPSNKVTEKGKDVELRCDPISGHTALYWYRQSLGQGLEFLIYFQGNSAPDKSGLPSDRFSAERTGGSVSTLTIQRTQQEDSAVYLCASGIAGGNEQFFGPGTRLTVL.

This clone was recorded only once. The gene calls are TRBV5-1 and TRBJ2-5; D possibly corresponds to TRBD1 (5 bases). The ends were cut back, 5 bases at V and 5 bases at J, with 13 bases in the middle. Germline CDR1 reads SGHRS; CDR2 reads YFSETQ. The CDR3 has 13 amino acids. The CDR3 sequence: CASSQQGGETQYF. In nucleotides, the CDR3 is TGCGCCAGCAGTCAGCAGGGTGGGGAGACCCAGTACTTC.